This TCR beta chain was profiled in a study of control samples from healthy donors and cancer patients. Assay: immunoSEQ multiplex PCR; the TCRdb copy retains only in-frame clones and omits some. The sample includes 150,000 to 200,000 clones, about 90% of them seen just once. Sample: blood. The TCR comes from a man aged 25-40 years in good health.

CDR3 bases: TGTGCCAGCAGGTTACAAGGTCCCAATGAGCAGTTCTTC. It codes for CASRLQGPNEQFF. This chain joins TRBV7-9 and TRBJ2-1; no firm D call. Trimming cost V 6 bases and J 6 bases, with 12 bases left between them. The CDR3 extends over 13 amino acids. Germline V gives CDR1 SEHNR, CDR2 FQNEAQ (reference sequence).